This T cell receptor beta chain originates from a study of blood T cell repertoires in COVID-19. About the research overall: Spain, Italy and the United States supplied samples that represented acute and convalescent COVID-19.

The protocol was immunoSEQ multiplex PCR, while the TCRdb copy is restricted to in-frame clones and leaves out a portion. Of about 200,000 clones in the sample, around 90% were seen once. The CDR3 is made up of 16 amino acids. The specimen sequenced was PBMCs or T cells enriched from blood (not recorded which). This chain uses TRBV21-1 with TRBJ2-7; the table's D call, TRBD2, was not checked against the DNA. TRBV21-1 is assigned pseudogene status. This TCR derives from a woman aged 18-30 years who had recovered from COVID-19. The CDR3 here is CASSIPTSGGHYEQYF. The CDR3 DNA follows: TGTGCCAGCAGCATCCCTACTAGCGGGGGGCACTACGAGCAGTACTTC.